This TCR beta chain was captured by sequencing in a study of shared clonotypes between healthy human individuals. Findings and limits, study-wide: Of the naive CD4 clonotypes, 4% to 5% were shared across several donors. Relative to their counterparts shared across all four donors, non-shared clonotypes exhibited diminished generation probabilities. Since donors were few, the genetic and exposure-history diversity represented was limited.

Every contributor of samples was a Caucasian grown-up residing in Nashville, Tennessee. Comments on this clone: Its target is not known.

Germline lookup yields CDR1 DFQATT and CDR2 SNEGSKA (reference sequence). The CDR3 runs 11 residues. The V and J ends lost 3 bases and 4 bases respectively, with 6 bases between them. Clones were read by immunoSEQ multiplex PCR, and TCRdb kept only the in-frame ones, dropping some. Seen here are more than 900,000 clones, around 78% observed once, and the top ten hold roughly 0.65%. Material: memory CD4+ T cells from PBMCs. Described subset: CD45RA-negative fraction. The chain joins TRBV20-1 to TRBJ1-2, with D hard to call. The sequence was collected from a man aged 18 to 30 in good health. Some clones in this sample may be carry-over from other donors' samples. CDR3 nucleotide sequence: TGCAGTGCTAGTGGCACCTATGGCTACACCTTC. Its protein is CSASGTYGYTF.